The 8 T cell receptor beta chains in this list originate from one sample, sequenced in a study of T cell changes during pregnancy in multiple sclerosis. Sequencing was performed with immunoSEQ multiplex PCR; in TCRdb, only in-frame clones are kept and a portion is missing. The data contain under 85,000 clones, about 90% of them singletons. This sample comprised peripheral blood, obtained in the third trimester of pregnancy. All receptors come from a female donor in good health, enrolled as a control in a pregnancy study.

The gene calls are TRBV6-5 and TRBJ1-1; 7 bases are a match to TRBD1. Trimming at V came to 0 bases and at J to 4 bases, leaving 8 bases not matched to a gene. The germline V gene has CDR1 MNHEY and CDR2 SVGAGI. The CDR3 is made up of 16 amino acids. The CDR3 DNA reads TGTGCCAGCAGTTACTCATACAGGGGTACGGGCACTGAAGCTTTCTTT. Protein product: CASSYSYRGTGTEAFF.

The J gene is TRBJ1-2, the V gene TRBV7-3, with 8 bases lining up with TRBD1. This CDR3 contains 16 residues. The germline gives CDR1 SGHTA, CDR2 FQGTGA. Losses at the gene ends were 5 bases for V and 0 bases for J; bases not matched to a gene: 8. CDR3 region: CASSRTGTTANYGYTF. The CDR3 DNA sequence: TGTGCCAGCAGCCGGACAGGGACTACAGCTAACTATGGCTACACCTTC.

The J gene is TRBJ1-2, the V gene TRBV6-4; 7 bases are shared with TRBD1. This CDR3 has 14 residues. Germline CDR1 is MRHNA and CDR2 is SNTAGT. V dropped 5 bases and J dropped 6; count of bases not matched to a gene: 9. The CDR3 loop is CASSPAPGTDGYTF. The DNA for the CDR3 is TGTGCCAGCAGTCCCGCCCCCGGGACAGATGGCTACACCTTC.

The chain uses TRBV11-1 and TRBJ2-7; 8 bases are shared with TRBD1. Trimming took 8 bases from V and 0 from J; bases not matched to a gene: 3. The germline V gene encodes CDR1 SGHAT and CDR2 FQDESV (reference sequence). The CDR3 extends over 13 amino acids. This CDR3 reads CASRDRHSYEQYF. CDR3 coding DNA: TGTGCCAGCCGGGACAGGCACTCCTACGAGCAGTACTTC.

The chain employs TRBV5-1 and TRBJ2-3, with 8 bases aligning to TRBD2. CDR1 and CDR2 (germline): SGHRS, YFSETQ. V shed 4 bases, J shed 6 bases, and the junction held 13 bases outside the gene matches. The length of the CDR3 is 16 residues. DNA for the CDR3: TGCGCCAGCAGCCTTGGGAACGGGGGGGCCAGTGATACGCAGTATTTT. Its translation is CASSLGNGGASDTQYF.

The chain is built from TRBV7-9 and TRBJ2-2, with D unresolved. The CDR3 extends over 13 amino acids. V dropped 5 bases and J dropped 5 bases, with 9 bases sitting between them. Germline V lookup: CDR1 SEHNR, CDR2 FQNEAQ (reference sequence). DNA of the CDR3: TGTGCCAGCAGCGGCAGAGGTACCGGGGAGCTGTTTTTT. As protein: CASSGRGTGELFF.

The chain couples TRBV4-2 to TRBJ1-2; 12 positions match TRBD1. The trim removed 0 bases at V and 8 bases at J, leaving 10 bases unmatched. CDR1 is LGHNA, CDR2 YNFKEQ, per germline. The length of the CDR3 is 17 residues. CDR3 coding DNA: TGTGCCAGCAGCCAAGATCCGGGACAGGGGGCTTTTCGGGGCTACACCTTC. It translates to CASSQDPGQGAFRGYTF.

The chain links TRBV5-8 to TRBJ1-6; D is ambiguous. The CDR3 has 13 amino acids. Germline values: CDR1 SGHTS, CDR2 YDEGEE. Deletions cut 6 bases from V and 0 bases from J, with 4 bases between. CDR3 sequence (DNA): TGTGCCAGCACTAGCTCCTATAATTCACCCCTCCACTTT. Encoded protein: CASTSSYNSPLHF.